The rows below give T cell receptor beta chains drawn from one sample of a study of Graves' ophthalmopathy and Graves' hyperthyroidism. TCRdb re-derived calls from the multiplex PCR reads in MiXCR, one entry per CDR3 protein. The sample lists 200,000 to 250,000 distinct CDR3 sequences, roughly 21% occurring once. Sequenced input: peripheral blood. Source of these receptors: a woman between 45 and 65 years old with Graves' ophthalmopathy. Each CDR3 is given with its conserved first and last residue. D genes are given only for firm matches. Rows give clone size only sometimes, using once, few, many, or a class for an expanded clone.

length,V,J,D,size,CDR3,DNA
13,TRBV30,TRBJ2-1,-,few,CAWSGNPIHEQFF,TGTGCCTGGAGCGGGAACCCGATCCATGAGCAGTTCTTC
18,TRBV7-3,TRBJ2-6,TRBD1,many,CASSLLTGGRSGANVLTF,TGTGCCAGCAGCCTCCTGACAGGGGGTAGGTCTGGGGCCAACGTCCTGACTTTC
15,TRBV11-2,TRBJ1-1,-,-,CASTPFGGANTEAFF,TGTGCCAGCACCCCTTTCGGGGGCGCGAACACTGAAGCTTTCTTT
17,TRBV4-1,TRBJ1-1,-,many,CASSHLGSRGAVTEAFF,TGCGCCAGCAGCCATCTAGGCTCTCGGGGGGCAGTGACTGAAGCTTTCTTT
16,TRBV19,TRBJ1-1,-,many,CASSRGSLSMNTEAFF,TGTGCCAGTAGTCGGGGGTCGTTAAGCATGAACACTGAAGCTTTCTTT
15,TRBV20-1,TRBJ2-7,TRBD1,-,CSARGPGTGPDEQYF,TGCAGTGCTAGAGGTCCCGGGACAGGGCCCGACGAGCAGTACTTC
15,TRBV4-1,TRBJ2-5,-,many,CASSQEGVSGETQYF,TGCGCCAGCAGCCAAGAAGGAGTATCCGGGGAGACCCAGTACTTC
13,TRBV2,TRBJ2-1,TRBD1,many,CASNGQGLNEQFF,TGTGCCAGCAACGGACAGGGTTTGAATGAGCAGTTCTTC
13,TRBV12-5,TRBJ1-2,TRBD1,many,CASGITGGNGYTF,TGTGCTAGTGGAATCACAGGGGGCAATGGCTACACCTTC
14,TRBV11-2,TRBJ2-7,-,few,CASSHSPGVYEQYF,TGTGCCAGCAGCCACTCCCCCGGGGTCTACGAGCAGTACTTC
14,TRBV6-1,TRBJ2-7,-,many,CASSEAGVTYEQYF,TGTGCCAGCAGTGAAGCGGGGGTAACCTACGAGCAGTACTTC
13,TRBV9,TRBJ1-1,-,many,CASSRKRNTEAFF,TGTGCCAGCAGCCGAAAGAGGAACACTGAAGCTTTCTTT
15,TRBV6-2/TRBV6-3,TRBJ2-7,-,many,CASSYNSQTAYEQYF,TGTGCCAGCAGTTATAACTCCCAGACCGCCTACGAGCAGTACTTC
15,TRBV6-1,TRBJ2-5,-,many,CASSETRGGEETQYF,TGTGCCAGCAGTGAAACCCGAGGGGGGGAAGAGACCCAGTACTTC
15,TRBV6-5,TRBJ1-1,-,few,CASSIDGGSGTEAFF,TGTGCCAGCAGTATCGACGGAGGCAGCGGAACTGAAGCTTTCTTT
15,TRBV5-1,TRBJ2-2,-,-,CASSLVGTDTGELFF,TGCGCCAGCAGCTTGGTCGGGACGGACACCGGGGAGCTGTTTTTT
13,TRBV20-1,TRBJ1-5,-,few,CSATQAYGQPQHF,TGCAGTGCTACTCAGGCGTACGGTCAGCCCCAGCATTTT
14,TRBV11-2,TRBJ1-2,TRBD1,-,CASSKTGMSYGYTF,TGTGCCAGCAGCAAGACAGGGATGAGCTATGGCTACACCTTC
13,TRBV7-9,TRBJ2-7,-,many,CASRSVPTGEQYF,TGTGCCAGCAGATCGGTCCCGACGGGGGAGCAGTACTTC
13,TRBV12-3/TRBV12-4,TRBJ1-3,-,many,CASSVEHGNTIYF,TGTGCCAGCAGTGTGGAGCATGGAAACACCATATATTTT
14,TRBV30,TRBJ1-1,-,-,CAWSQTGWGTEAFF,TGTGCCTGGAGCCAGACAGGATGGGGCACTGAAGCTTTCTTT
13,TRBV29-1,TRBJ2-5,-,few,CSVEVGGGETQYF,TGCAGCGTTGAGGTTGGGGGCGGGGAGACCCAGTACTTC
16,TRBV5-1,TRBJ2-5,-,many,CASTMTPGVQGETQYF,TGCGCCAGCACCATGACCCCAGGGGTCCAAGGAGAGACCCAGTACTTC
13,TRBV27,TRBJ1-5,-,many,CASSPDRFQPQHF,TGTGCCAGCAGTCCCGACAGATTTCAGCCCCAGCATTTT
16,TRBV5-1,TRBJ2-7,-,many,CASSLGGTVNSYEQYF,TGCGCCAGCAGCTTGGGAGGCACGGTTAACTCCTACGAGCAGTACTTC
13,TRBV12-5,TRBJ2-5,-,many,CASGTDGQETQYF,TGTGCTAGTGGTACCGACGGACAAGAGACCCAGTACTTC
15,TRBV7-2,TRBJ1-1,TRBD1,-,CASSYGQGLNTEAFF,TGTGCCAGCAGCTACGGACAGGGTTTGAACACTGAAGCTTTCTTT
14,TRBV30,TRBJ2-7,-,many,CAWTPIYRDYEQYF,TGTGCCTGGACCCCCATTTACAGGGACTACGAGCAGTACTTC
10,TRBV29-1,TRBJ2-5,-,many,CSVGRETQYF,TGCAGTGTAGGGAGGGAGACCCAGTACTTC
12,TRBV27,TRBJ1-5,-,many,CASSDSNQSQHF,TGTGCCAGCAGTGATAGCAATCAGTCCCAGCATTTT
11,TRBV2,TRBJ2-7,-,many,CASSVAKEQYF,TGTGCCAGCAGTGTTGCAAAAGAGCAGTACTTC
13,TRBV28,TRBJ2-7,TRBD1,-,CASVQGASYEQYF,TGTGCCAGCGTACAGGGGGCGTCCTACGAGCAGTACTTC
11,TRBV29-1,TRBJ2-6,-,many,CWVAGANVLTF,TGCTGGGTAGCTGGGGCCAACGTCCTGACTTTC
14,TRBV12-3/TRBV12-4,TRBJ2-7,-,many,CASSRDLGTYEQYF,TGTGCCAGCAGTCGAGACCTTGGAACTTACGAGCAGTACTTC
15,TRBV5-5,TRBJ2-5,-,many,CASSLAVGPAETQYF,TGTGCCAGCAGCTTGGCCGTAGGTCCCGCAGAGACCCAGTACTTC
15,TRBV12-3/TRBV12-4,TRBJ2-1,TRBD2,many,CASSPRTSGSNEQFF,TGTGCCAGCAGTCCTCGGACTAGCGGGAGTAATGAGCAGTTCTTC
15,TRBV7-8,TRBJ2-7,-,few,CASTGRSGGSYEQYF,TGTGCCAGCACCGGACGGTCGGGTGGCTCCTACGAGCAGTACTTC
14,TRBV12-3/TRBV12-4,TRBJ1-2,-,once,CASSPSGDLRGYTF,TGTGCCAGCAGTCCAAGTGGGGACCTGCGGGGCTACACCTTC
14,TRBV27,TRBJ2-7,-,many,CASSPQGPTYEQYF,TGTGCCAGCAGTCCACAGGGCCCCACCTACGAGCAGTACTTC
12,TRBV24-1,TRBJ2-7,TRBD1,-,CATGTGYGEQYF,TGTGCCACAGGGACAGGGTACGGCGAGCAGTACTTC
13,TRBV28,TRBJ1-2,-,many,CASSGQIHYGYTF,TGTGCCAGCAGTGGTCAGATCCACTATGGCTACACCTTC
15,TRBV29-1,TRBJ1-3,TRBD1,-,CSARTGGFLGNTIYF,TGCAGCGCCCGGACAGGGGGCTTCTTAGGAAACACCATATATTTT
15,TRBV18,TRBJ2-7,-,many,CASSPSRAMVNEQYF,TGTGCCAGCTCACCAAGCAGGGCGATGGTGAACGAGCAGTACTTC
13,TRBV19,TRBJ2-7,-,many,CASSIGQYYEQYF,TGTGCCAGTAGTATTGGACAGTACTACGAGCAGTACTTC
14,TRBV20-1,TRBJ1-5,-,many,CSASRGGSNQPQHF,TGCAGTGCCTCTAGAGGGGGTAGCAATCAGCCCCAGCATTTT
17,TRBV19,TRBJ1-5,-,many,CASSIGLSGRVFQPQHF,TGTGCCAGTAGTATCGGCCTCAGCGGCAGGGTCTTCCAGCCCCAGCATTTT
13,TRBV6-4,TRBJ1-5,-,once,CASNTGFGQPQHF,TGTGCCAGCAACACGGGGTTTGGTCAGCCCCAGCATTTT
15,TRBV7-6,TRBJ2-7,TRBD1,-,CASSLAGQGADEQYF,TGTGCCAGCAGCTTAGCTGGGCAGGGGGCCGACGAGCAGTACTTC
16,TRBV18,TRBJ2-7,-,many,CASSPPVFDRPYEQYF,TGTGCCAGCTCACCACCGGTATTCGACAGGCCTTACGAGCAGTACTTC
15,TRBV18,TRBJ2-7,-,many,CASSPPFGSFYEQYF,TGTGCCAGCTCACCACCCTTCGGCTCCTTCTACGAGCAGTACTTC
14,TRBV7-9,TRBJ1-6,-,many,CASSAAGALSPLHF,TGTGCCAGCAGCGCAGCGGGGGCGCTTTCACCCCTCCACTTT
16,TRBV4-3,TRBJ1-2,TRBD1,-,CASSPLATGQGGGYTF,TGCGCCAGCAGCCCGCTCGCGACAGGGCAAGGAGGTGGCTACACCTTC
13,TRBV27,TRBJ2-7,-,many,CASSFSIVYEQYF,TGTGCCAGCAGTTTCAGTATAGTCTACGAGCAGTACTTC
14,TRBV12-3/TRBV12-4,TRBJ2-5,-,many,CASSLDGRGETQYF,TGTGCCAGCAGTTTAGACGGGAGAGGAGAGACCCAGTACTTC
13,TRBV12-3/TRBV12-4,TRBJ1-2,-,many,CASSPRAQRGYTF,TGTGCCAGCAGCCCCCGGGCCCAGAGGGGCTACACCTTC
16,TRBV6-1,TRBJ1-1,TRBD1,-,CASSEAGTDSNTEAFF,TGTGCCAGCAGTGAAGCGGGGACAGACTCGAACACTGAAGCTTTCTTT
16,TRBV11-3,TRBJ2-2,TRBD2,many,CASSLLAGQNTGELFF,TGTGCCAGCAGCTTATTAGCGGGGCAGAACACCGGGGAGCTGTTTTTT